Below, 14 T cell receptor beta chains from the same sample are listed, as sequenced in a study of blood T cell repertoires in COVID-19. The method was immunoSEQ multiplex PCR; TCRdb's version includes in-frame clones alone and lacks a portion of them. The sample consists of 410,000 or so clones, 70% to 90% of them appearing once. The specimen was peripheral blood. The source is a woman in her thirties or forties with COVID-19, enrolled during active disease.

The rearrangement links TRBV7-2 to TRBJ2-5, with 12 positions matching TRBD2. V was pared by 5 bases and J by 7 bases, with 5 bases of the junction left unmatched. CDR3 size: 14 residues. The germline CDR1 and CDR2 sequences are SGHTA and FQGNSA. DNA for the CDR3: TGTGCCAGCAGCCCCCGGACTAGCGGGGTGACCCAGTACTTC. Translating gives CASSPRTSGVTQYF.

The rearrangement links TRBV9 to TRBJ2-2; a possible D gene is TRBD1 (5 bases). Germline CDR1 SGDLS, CDR2 YYNGEE. V dropped 2 bases and J dropped 1 base, with 9 bases sitting between them. The CDR3 extends over 15 amino acids. In DNA form, the CDR3 reads TGTGCCAGCAGCGTGGCAGGGAAGAACACCGGGGAGCTGTTTTTT. Translated, it gives CASSVAGKNTGELFF. Drawing the rest from reference TRBV9 and TRBJ2-2, the complete variable domain is DSGVTQTPKHLITATGQRVTLRCSPRSGDLSVYWYQQSLDQGLQFLIQYYNGEERAKGNILERFSAQQFPDLHSELNLSSLELGDSALYFCASSVAGKNTGELFFGEGSRLTVL.

The chain combines TRBV4-2 with TRBJ1-6; possible D gene TRBD1, 6 bases. CDR3 length: 15 amino acids. Germline loops: CDR1 LGHNA, CDR2 YNFKEQ. Trimming pared 3 bases from V and 2 bases from J, leaving 8 bases between. The chain's CDR3 is CASSQGQAYNSPLHF. In nucleotides, the CDR3 is TGTGCCAGCAGCCAGGGACAAGCCTATAATTCACCCCTCCACTTT.

In DNA, the CDR3 is TGTGCCAGCAGCTTCGACAGCTACGAGCAGTACTTC. Protein: CASSFDSYEQYF. The V gene is TRBV5-5, the J gene TRBJ2-7; TRBD1 is a possible D gene (5 bases). Germline CDR1 is SGHKS and CDR2 is YYEKEE (reference sequence). V lost 2 bases and J lost 3, with 6 bases in between. CDR3 length equals 12 residues.

V gene TRBV5-1 combines with J gene TRBJ1-4; 7 bases fit TRBD1. With V trimmed by 5 bases and J by 7 bases, 17 bases remained unmatched. The germline V gene encodes CDR1 SGHRS and CDR2 YFSETQ. CDR3 length: 17 residues. The CDR3 sequence is CASRRGQDSRTGEKLFF. The CDR3 DNA follows: TGCGCCAGCAGGCGTGGACAGGACTCCCGTACCGGTGAAAAACTGTTTTTT.

The gene calls are TRBV7-3 and TRBJ2-5; possibly TRBD2 for D (5 bases). Germline CDR1 reads SGHTA; CDR2 reads FQGTGA. The CDR3 has 14 amino acids. The V end was cut by 1 base, the J end by 5 bases, with 11 bases between. The CDR3 DNA follows: TGTGCCAGCAGCTTAAGGGCGGCGGGTGAGACCCAGTACTTC. Its protein is CASSLRAAGETQYF.

This clone appeared once. This sequence joins TRBV28 and TRBJ1-1; unclear D gene. In germline, CDR1 is MDHEN, CDR2 SYDVKM. Trimming removed 8 bases from V and 0 bases from J, with 10 bases in between. The CDR3 covers 13 residues. CDR3 sequence: CASSVFMNTEAFF. The CDR3 DNA reads as TGTGCCAGCTCGGTATTCATGAACACTGAAGCTTTCTTT.

This chain joins TRBV27 and TRBJ1-1; the D gene is possibly TRBD1 (6 bases). The length of the CDR3 is 17 residues. The germline CDR1 and CDR2 sequences are MNHEY and SMNVEV (reference sequence). Trimming left V 2 bases short and J 7 bases short, with 23 bases between. CDR3 protein: CASSLTLPGQYQFEAFF. The CDR3 region has the DNA TGTGCCAGCAGTTTAACCCTACCTGGACAGTACCAGTTTGAAGCTTTCTTT.

The rearrangement uses TRBV3-1 (or the pseudogene TRBV3-2) and TRBJ2-1; D perhaps matches TRBD1 (5 bases). The germline CDR1 and CDR2 sequences are LGHDT and YNNKEL (reference sequence). The CDR3 totals 15 residues. The V and J ends lost 0 bases and 6 bases respectively, with 12 bases between them. CDR3: CASSQDPVQGNEQFF. CDR3 DNA: TGTGCCAGCAGCCAAGATCCGGTCCAGGGCAATGAGCAGTTCTTC.

The V and J genes are TRBV9 and TRBJ2-7, with 8 bases lining up with TRBD1. Germline V lookup: CDR1 SGDLS, CDR2 YYNGEE. J lost 2 bases, V lost 3 bases, and 7 bases had no gene match. This CDR3 contains 15 residues. CDR3 sequence: CASSATGTGPYEQYF. DNA of the CDR3: TGTGCCAGCAGCGCGACCGGGACAGGACCCTACGAGCAGTACTTC. Variable domain in full (rest from reference TRBV9 and TRBJ2-7): DSGVTQTPKHLITATGQRVTLRCSPRSGDLSVYWYQQSLDQGLQFLIQYYNGEERAKGNILERFSAQQFPDLHSELNLSSLELGDSALYFCASSATGTGPYEQYFGPGTRLTVT.

The genes are TRBV19 and TRBJ1-3; D is possibly TRBD1 (5 bases). Germline lookup yields CDR1 LNHDA and CDR2 SQIVND (reference sequence). V was clipped by 5 bases and J by 0 bases, with 17 bases between them. CDR3 length: 17 residues. CDR3 bases: TGTGCCAGTAGTTCTCATGCCATGACAGACTCTGGAAACACCATATATTTT. Protein: CASSSHAMTDSGNTIYF.

The chain carries TRBV7-9 and TRBJ1-2; TRBD1 matches 9 bases. V dropped 5 bases and J dropped 3; count of bases not matched to a gene: 7. CDR1 and CDR2 from the germline V gene are SEHNR and FQNEAQ (reference sequence). This CDR3 has 15 residues. CDR3 residues: CASSLGTGYDYGYTF. In DNA, the CDR3 is TGTGCCAGCAGCCTCGGGACAGGGTATGACTATGGCTACACCTTC.

The gene calls are TRBV7-2 and TRBJ1-2; no clear D. This CDR3 contains 13 residues. V was clipped by 2 bases and J by 4 bases, with 8 bases between them. Germline lookup yields CDR1 SGHTA and CDR2 FQGNSA. The CDR3 sequence: CASSLSGSYGYTF. Written as DNA, the CDR3 is TGTGCCAGCAGCTTATCAGGTTCCTATGGCTACACCTTC.

The rearrangement uses TRBV3-1 (or the pseudogene TRBV3-2) and TRBJ1-5; D is undetermined. CDR3 length equals 15 residues. The germline V gene has CDR1 LGHDT and CDR2 YNNKEL (reference sequence). V lost 0 bases and J lost 6, with 12 bases in between. The CDR3 nucleotides are TGTGCCAGCAGCCAAGATACTACGATGTTTCAGCCCCAGCATTTT. As protein: CASSQDTTMFQPQHF.